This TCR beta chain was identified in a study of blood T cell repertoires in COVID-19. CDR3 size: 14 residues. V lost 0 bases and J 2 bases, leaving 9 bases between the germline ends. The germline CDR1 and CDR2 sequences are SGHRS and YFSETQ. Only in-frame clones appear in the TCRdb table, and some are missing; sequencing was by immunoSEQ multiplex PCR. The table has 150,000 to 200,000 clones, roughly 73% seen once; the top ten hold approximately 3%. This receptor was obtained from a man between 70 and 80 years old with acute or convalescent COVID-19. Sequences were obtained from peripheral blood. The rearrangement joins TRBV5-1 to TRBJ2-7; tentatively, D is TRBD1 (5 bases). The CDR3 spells CASSLAGKTYEQYF. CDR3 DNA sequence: TGCGCCAGCAGCTTGGCAGGGAAAACCTACGAGCAGTACTTC.